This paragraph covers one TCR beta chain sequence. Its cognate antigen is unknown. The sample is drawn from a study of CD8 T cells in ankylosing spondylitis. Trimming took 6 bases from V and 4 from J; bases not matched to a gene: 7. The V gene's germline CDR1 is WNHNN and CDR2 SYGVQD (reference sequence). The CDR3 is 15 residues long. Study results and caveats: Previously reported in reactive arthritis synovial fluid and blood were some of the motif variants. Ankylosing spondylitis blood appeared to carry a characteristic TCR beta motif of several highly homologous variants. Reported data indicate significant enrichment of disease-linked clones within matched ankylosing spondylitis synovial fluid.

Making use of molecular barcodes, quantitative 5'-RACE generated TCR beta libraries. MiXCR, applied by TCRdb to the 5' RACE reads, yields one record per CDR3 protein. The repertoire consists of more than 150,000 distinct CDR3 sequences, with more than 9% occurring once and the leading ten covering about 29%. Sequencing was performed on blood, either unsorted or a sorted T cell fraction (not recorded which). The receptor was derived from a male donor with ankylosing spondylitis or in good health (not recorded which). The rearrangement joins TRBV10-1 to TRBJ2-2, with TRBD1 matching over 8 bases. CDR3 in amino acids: CASSLGQGVTGELFF. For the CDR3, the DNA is TGCGCCAGCAGCCTCGGACAGGGTGTCACCGGGGAGCTGTTTTTT.